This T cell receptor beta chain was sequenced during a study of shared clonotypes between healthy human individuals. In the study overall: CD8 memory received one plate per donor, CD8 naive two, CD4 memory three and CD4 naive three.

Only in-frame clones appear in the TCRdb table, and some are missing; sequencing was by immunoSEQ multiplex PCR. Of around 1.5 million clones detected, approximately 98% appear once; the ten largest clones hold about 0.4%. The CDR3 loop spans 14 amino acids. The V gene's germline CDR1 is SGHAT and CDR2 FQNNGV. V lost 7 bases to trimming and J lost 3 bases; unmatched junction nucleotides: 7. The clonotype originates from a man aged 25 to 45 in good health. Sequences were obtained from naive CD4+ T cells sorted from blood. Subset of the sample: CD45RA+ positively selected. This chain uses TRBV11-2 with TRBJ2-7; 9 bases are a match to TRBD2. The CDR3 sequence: CASTISGGLYEQYF. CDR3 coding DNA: TGTGCCAGCACCATTAGCGGGGGACTCTACGAGCAGTACTTC.